The 14 T cell receptor beta chains listed next were all sequenced from one sample in a study of shared clonotypes between healthy human individuals. Naive CD8 cells, CD45RO-negative and positively selected for CCR7, excluded terminally differentiated effector memory CD45RA+ cells. Here immunoSEQ multiplex PCR was the method, and the copy in TCRdb shows in-frame clones only, minus some. The sample yields some 600,000 clones, around 96% seen once. Material: naive CD8+ T cells sorted from blood. The receptors derive from a woman aged 30 to 39 in good health.

The rearrangement links TRBV14 to TRBJ2-5; the D is unclear. This CDR3 contains 13 residues. Germline-derived CDR1 and CDR2 are SGHDN and FVKESK. Trimming removed 4 bases at V and 4 bases at J, with 10 bases between. The CDR3 DNA reads TGTGCCAGCAGCCTATTAGACCTAGAGACCCAGTACTTC. Translation: CASSLLDLETQYF.

Details on this clone: Other DNA variants within this sample encode the same CDR3. This chain links TRBV5-6 with TRBJ2-7; D not resolved. The CDR3 is 14 residues long. Germline CDR1 and CDR2: SGHDT and YYEEEE. The germline V and J ends were trimmed by 4 bases and 0 bases, with 11 bases remaining between them. CDR3 sequence reads: CASSLSYSSYEQYF. The CDR3 DNA follows: TGTGCCAGCAGCCTCAGCTACAGCTCCTACGAGCAGTACTTC.

The rearrangement links TRBV6-5 to TRBJ2-1; D gene unclear. Trimming pared 2 bases from V and 6 bases from J, leaving 17 bases between. CDR1 is MNHEY and CDR2 is SVGAGI in the germline V gene. The CDR3 loop spans 16 amino acids. This CDR3 reads CASSYIRVSPTNEQFF. CDR3 DNA sequence: TGTGCCAGCAGTTACATAAGGGTTTCGCCTACCAATGAGCAGTTCTTC.

This chain links TRBV19 with TRBJ1-2; tentative D call: TRBD1 (6 bases). V was shortened by 7 bases and J by 4 bases, with 19 bases between the two germline ends. The CDR3 runs 15 residues. The germline V gene encodes CDR1 LNHDA and CDR2 SQIVND (reference sequence). The DNA of the CDR3 is TGTGCCAGTACCCTGGTTCCAGGGGCTTCCTATGGCTACACCTTC. The encoded protein is CASTLVPGASYGYTF.

For the CDR3, the DNA is TGTGCCAGCAGTCCCACAGGGCCCAACACTGAAGCTTTCTTT. This codes for CASSPTGPNTEAFF. V usage is TRBV27 and J usage is TRBJ1-1; a possible D gene is TRBD1 (6 bases). Looked up from germline, CDR1 is MNHEY and CDR2 is SMNVEV (reference sequence). The CDR3 contains 14 residues. Trimming shortened V by 5 bases and J by 2 bases, and 12 bases separated the two germline ends.

J is TRBJ1-1 and V is TRBV4-2; D not resolved. The V end lost 0 bases, the J end lost 1 base, and 9 bases lay between the germline ends. Germline V gene data show CDR1 as LGHNA and CDR2 as YNFKEQ. This CDR3 is built from 15 residues. The CDR3 DNA reads TGTGCCAGCAGCCAAGAGGAGACAACGAACACTGAAGCTTTCTTT. This codes for CASSQEETTNTEAFF.

The chain couples TRBV29-1 to TRBJ2-1; D gene unclear. In germline, CDR1 is SQVTM, CDR2 ANQGSEA. The V and J ends lost 7 bases and 8 bases respectively, with 6 bases between them. The CDR3 loop spans 9 amino acids. This chain's CDR3 is CSASDEQFF. The DNA of the CDR3 is TGCAGCGCCAGCGATGAGCAGTTCTTC.

The chain couples TRBV16 to TRBJ2-7, with 8 bases aligning to TRBD2. The ends lost 4 bases at V and 0 bases at J; junction bases unmatched: 5. Germline values: CDR1 KGHSY, CDR2 FQNENV. This CDR3 has 15 residues. CDR3 bases: TGTGCCAGCAGCCGCCTAGCGGGCGCCTCCTACGAGCAGTACTTC. Its protein is CASSRLAGASYEQYF.

Only one count was recorded for this clone. This rearrangement joins TRBV30 to TRBJ1-4; D gene ambiguous. Trimming took 0 bases from V and 7 from J, leaving 12 bases between them. From germline, CDR1 is GTSNPN and CDR2 SVGIG (reference sequence). This CDR3 contains 14 residues. Here the CDR3 reads CAWSVTVGLEKLFF. Written as DNA, the CDR3 is TGTGCCTGGAGTGTGACGGTAGGCCTTGAAAAACTGTTTTTT.

This chain links TRBV27 with TRBJ2-3; 8 bases fit TRBD1. J gave up 2 bases and V 5 bases, and 9 bases lay outside the gene matches. The CDR3 is made up of 16 amino acids. The germline V gene has CDR1 MNHEY and CDR2 SMNVEV (reference sequence). This CDR3 reads CASSIRTGTDTDTQYF. In DNA form, the CDR3 reads TGTGCCAGCAGTATAAGGACAGGGACGGACACAGATACGCAGTATTTT.

V usage is TRBV14 and J usage is TRBJ2-4, with a weak D call TRBD2 (5 bases). CDR1 is SGHDN and CDR2 is FVKESK in the germline V gene. V was pared by 1 base and J by 1 base, with 14 bases between. The CDR3 is 17 amino acids. The CDR3 nucleotides read TGTGCCAGCAGCCAAGGGTTGCAGGAGCGGGCCAAAAACATTCAGTACTTC. This encodes CASSQGLQERAKNIQYF.

The chain has TRBV9 and TRBJ2-1; D uncertain. This CDR3 is built from 13 residues. Germline values: CDR1 SGDLS, CDR2 YYNGEE. Trimming took off 3 bases at V and 3 bases at J, with 7 bases between the two ends. CDR3: CASSGFDYNEQFF. CDR3 sequence (DNA): TGTGCCAGCAGCGGCTTCGACTACAATGAGCAGTTCTTC.

V is TRBV19 and J is TRBJ1-1; TRBD1 is a possible D gene (5 bases). CDR1 is LNHDA, CDR2 SQIVND, per germline (reference sequence). This CDR3 contains 15 residues. V was cut by 5 bases and J by 3 bases, with 16 bases left in between. The CDR3 sequence is CASSPSGHTDTEAFF. Here the CDR3 DNA reads TGTGCCAGTAGTCCCTCTGGACACACAGACACTGAAGCTTTCTTT.

The chain couples TRBV27 to TRBJ1-1; D remains ambiguous. The CDR3 spans 13 residues. V was clipped by 3 bases and J by 6 bases, with 11 bases between them. CDR1 is MNHEY and CDR2 is SMNVEV in the germline V gene (reference sequence). The CDR3 nucleotides read TGTGCCAGCAGTTTCTTCGGGAAATCTGAAGCTTTCTTT. Protein product: CASSFFGKSEAFF.